These T cell receptor beta chains were read from a single sample in a study of shared clonotypes between healthy human individuals. The data were produced by immunoSEQ multiplex PCR, yet TCRdb's version contains in-frame clones alone and is incomplete. The sample carries around 690,000 clones, roughly 87% recorded once. The sequenced material came from memory CD8+ T cells from PBMCs. The source of these receptors is a man aged 18 to 30 in good health. Some clones in this sample may be carry-over from other donors' samples. CDR3s include the opening cysteine and the closing phenylalanine or tryptophan. A D gene is named only where the DNA matches it firmly. Expanded clones get a size class; other rows say once, few or many, or leave the size out.

j_gene | d_gene | v_gene | abundance | CDR3nt | CDR3aa
TRBJ2-3 | . | TRBV30 | once | TGTGCCTGCTACACAGATACGCAGTATTTT | CACYTDTQYF
TRBJ1-5 | . | TRBV10-1 | . | TGCGCCAGCCCAGACAGGTCCAATCAGCCCCAGCATTTT | CASPDRSNQPQHF
TRBJ2-7 | . | TRBV7-9 | . | TGTGCCAGCAGCTTAGGGACCTACGAGCAGTACTTC | CASSLGTYEQYF
TRBJ2-7 | TRBD2 | TRBV7-9 | . | TGTGCCAGCGGGGACTATTTTACCTACGAGCAGTACTTC | CASGDYFTYEQYF
TRBJ1-1 | . | TRBV29-1 | . | TGCAGCGTTGAAATCCACGGAATCAACACTGAAGCTTTCTTT | CSVEIHGINTEAFF
TRBJ2-7 | . | TRBV30 | many | TGTGCCTGGTCCTTGGGGGGTATGAACGAGCAGTACTTC | CAWSLGGMNEQYF
TRBJ1-2 | . | TRBV7-5 | once | TGTGCCAGCAGCTTAGCAGCTAACTATGGCTACACCTTC | CASSLAANYGYTF
TRBJ1-1 | . | TRBV6-5 | . | TGTGCCAGCAGTTACTCGGGATTTACTGAAGCTTTCTTT | CASSYSGFTEAFF
TRBJ2-7 | TRBD2 | TRBV6-5 | . | TGTGCCAGCAGACCCGGACTAGCGGGAGAAGGCGAGCAGTACTTC | CASRPGLAGEGEQYF
TRBJ2-1 | . | TRBV28 | . | TGTGCCAGCAGTCCTGTCCCCACCTACAATGAGCAGTTCTTC | CASSPVPTYNEQFF
TRBJ2-2 | . | TRBV6-1 | . | TGTGCCAGCAGTGAGGGCACCTCGAACACCGGGGAGCTGTTTTTT | CASSEGTSNTGELFF
TRBJ2-7 | . | TRBV7-2 | . | TGTGCCAGCAGCTCCGGGATCTCCTACGAGCAGTACTTC | CASSSGISYEQYF
TRBJ2-1 | . | TRBV19 | . | TGTGCCAGTAGTATGGGGGAGAGGTCCTACAATGAGCAGTTCTTC | CASSMGERSYNEQFF
TRBJ1-2 | . | TRBV9 | few | TGTGCCAGCAGCCCACCCCCCGGGCGGTCCTATGGCTACACCTTC | CASSPPPGRSYGYTF
TRBJ2-5 | . | TRBV7-4 | . | TGTGCCAGCAGCTTAGGGACGGGAACAACCGAGACCCAGTACTTC | CASSLGTGTTETQYF
TRBJ2-2 | . | TRBV9 | once | TGTGCCAGCAGCCCACGGGGAAACACCGGGGAGCTGTTTTTT | CASSPRGNTGELFF